This TCR beta chain was identified in a study of T cells in Graves' hyperthyroidism and ophthalmopathy. The CDR3 extends over 15 amino acids. The germline CDR1 and CDR2 sequences are SGDLS and YYNGEE. With V trimmed by 4 bases and J by 7 bases, 12 bases remained unmatched. The source material, RNA transcripts, was used to amplify TCR beta CDR3 regions. The TCR CDR3 was amplified in a first-round RT-PCR using the HTBI primer set. MiXCR was run by TCRdb on the multiplex PCR reads, yielding one entry per CDR3 protein. The sample gives about 560,000 distinct CDR3 sequences, 16% of which show up once; 15% to 20% is in the top ten. Patients counted as stable if ophthalmopathy did not develop within 18 months. Patients aged 18 to 65 had newly diagnosed hyperthyroidism lasting under 2 months.

Sequencing used blood. This sequence was found in a young woman with Graves' hyperthyroidism. The chain links TRBV9 to TRBJ1-2; TRBD1 agrees at 8 bases. DNA for the CDR3: TGTGCCAGCAGCCCCCGGGGACAGGCGAAAGCTGGCTACACCTTC. Amino acids: CASSPRGQAKAGYTF.